Listed below are T cell receptor beta chains from one sample, sequenced in a study of T cells in localized non-small cell lung cancer. Some clones are missing from TCRdb's copy, which holds only in-frame ones; the method was immunoSEQ multiplex PCR. This sample yields about 36,000 clones, of which over 85% are seen a single time; approximately 6.9% belongs to the top ten. The sequencing here drew on peripheral blood, taken before any cancer treatment. These receptors all stem from a female donor older than 55 with stage I lung adenocarcinoma. Each CDR3 is given with its conserved first and last residue. Each record gives: V gene, J gene, clone size, D gene, CDR3 protein, CDR3 DNA. A D gene is named only where the DNA matches it firmly. The size entry is marked missing in some rows and otherwise reads once, few, many or a size class.

>TRBV7-3|TRBJ2-3|NA|TRBD2
CASSSPGGRTDTQYF
TGTGCCAGCAGCTCACCGGGGGGGAGGACAGATACGCAGTATTTT
>TRBV6-4|TRBJ1-6|NA|NA
CASSPGTGRGNSPLHF
TGTGCCAGCAGCCCCGGGACGGGGCGTGGGAATTCACCCCTCCACTTT
>TRBV6-5|TRBJ2-3|NA|TRBD2
CASSYFGRENTDTQYF
TGTGCCAGCAGTTACTTCGGGCGGGAGAACACAGATACGCAGTATTTT
>TRBV9|TRBJ1-2|NA|NA
CASSGDLGQNVNYGYTF
TGTGCCAGCAGCGGAGACCTCGGACAGAACGTTAACTATGGCTACACCTTC
>TRBV27|TRBJ1-4|NA|NA
CASSLRGDEKLFF
TGTGCCAGCAGTTTAAGGGGGGATGAAAAACTGTTTTTT
>TRBV18|TRBJ1-2|once|TRBD1
CASSPGRTGNSDGYTF
TGTGCCAGCTCACCAGGTAGGACAGGTAATTCGGATGGCTACACCTTC
>TRBV7-6|TRBJ1-4|NA|NA
CASSRGWGDEKLFF
TGTGCCAGCAGCCGCGGGTGGGGCGATGAAAAACTGTTTTTT
>TRBV6-1|TRBJ2-3|few|TRBD1
CASSWDRNTDTQYF
TGTGCCAGCAGCTGGGACAGAAACACAGATACGCAGTATTTT
>TRBV2|TRBJ2-7|NA|NA
CASGSMTGRYEQYF
TGTGCCAGCGGGTCGATGACTGGTCGATACGAGCAGTACTTC
>TRBV5-1|TRBJ2-5|NA|NA
CASSLGGGANQETQYF
TGCGCCAGCAGTTTGGGAGGAGGGGCCAACCAAGAGACCCAGTACTTC
>TRBV28|TRBJ1-2|once|NA
CASSATRSGYTF
TGTGCCAGCAGTGCGACAAGGTCTGGCTACACCTTC
>TRBV5-1|TRBJ1-6|NA|TRBD1
CASSRGTGLNSPLHF
TGCGCCAGCAGCCGCGGGACAGGGCTAAATTCACCCCTCCACTTT
>TRBV4-1|TRBJ2-1|NA|NA
CASSRGTVSYNEQFF
TGCGCCAGCAGCCGCGGGACAGTCTCCTACAATGAGCAGTTCTTC
>TRBV27|TRBJ1-2|NA|NA
CASSATSTYGYTF
TGTGCCAGCAGTGCTACTAGCACCTATGGCTACACCTTC
>TRBV2|TRBJ2-2|NA|TRBD2
CASRWLAGNTGELFF
TGTGCCAGCAGATGGCTAGCGGGGAACACCGGGGAGCTGTTTTTT
>TRBV7-6|TRBJ1-1|once|NA
CASSLTADGQTEAFF
TGTGCCAGCAGCTTAACAGCCGACGGGCAAACTGAAGCTTTCTTT
>TRBV5-4|TRBJ2-3|once|TRBD2
CASSFPSGATDTQYF
TGTGCCAGCAGCTTTCCTAGCGGGGCTACAGATACGCAGTATTTT
>TRBV6-5|TRBJ2-7|NA|NA
CASSYRPIPTGYEQYF
TGTGCCAGCAGTTACCGTCCCATACCGACAGGTTACGAGCAGTACTTC
>TRBV13|TRBJ2-6|few|NA
CASSKEGIGANVLTF
TGTGCCAGCAGCAAGGAGGGAATTGGGGCCAACGTCCTGACTTTC
>TRBV4-1|TRBJ1-4|NA|TRBD1
CASSQDTGGQRQKLFF
TGCGCCAGCAGCCAAGATACGGGGGGACAGCGACAAAAACTGTTTTTT
>TRBV5-4|TRBJ2-1|NA|NA
CASSLVGGPFPFF
TGTGCCAGCAGCTTAGTCGGGGGGCCATTCCCGTTCTTC
>TRBV10-2|TRBJ1-5|NA|NA
CASSDGGQPQHF
TGCGCCAGCAGTGACGGGGGCCAGCCCCAGCATTTT
>TRBV7-8|TRBJ1-1|NA|TRBD1
CASSLRDRGSNTEAFF
TGTGCCAGCAGCCTCCGGGACAGGGGATCGAACACTGAAGCTTTCTTT
>TRBV11-2|TRBJ1-4|NA|NA
CASRGDTPYEKLFF
TGTGCCAGCAGAGGGGACACGCCGTATGAAAAACTGTTTTTT
>TRBV6-6|TRBJ2-5|few|NA
CASSYAGPRQETQYF
TGTGCCAGCAGTTATGCGGGACCCAGACAAGAGACCCAGTACTTC
>TRBV4-2|TRBJ1-2|few|NA
CASSQGGPYTF
TGTGCCAGCAGCCAAGGGGGCCCTTACACCTTC
>TRBV28|TRBJ1-1|NA|NA
CASSSVIVSGNTEAFF
TGTGCCAGCAGTAGTGTCATAGTTAGCGGCAACACTGAAGCTTTCTTT
>TRBV5-1|TRBJ1-6|NA|TRBD1
CASSPVGQGGSPLHF
TGCGCCAGCAGCCCCGTCGGACAGGGGGGCTCACCCCTCCACTTT
>TRBV19|TRBJ1-5|NA|TRBD1
CASSITGGRGNQPQHF
TGTGCCAGTAGTATAACAGGGGGAAGAGGCAATCAGCCCCAGCATTTT
>TRBV29-1|TRBJ2-7|NA|NA
CSVVAPPRDKRGEQYF
TGCAGCGTCGTTGCCCCACCCAGGGATAAACGAGGCGAGCAGTACTTC
>TRBV1|TRBJ2-7|NA|NA
CTSSQQRQGIISYEQYF
TGCACCAGCAGCCAACAAAGACAGGGGATAATCTCCTACGAGCAGTACTTC
>TRBV5-1|TRBJ1-1|NA|NA
CASSLNPGRDTEAFF
TGCGCCAGCAGCTTGAATCCAGGGAGGGACACTGAAGCTTTCTTT
>TRBV5-5|TRBJ2-5|NA|NA
CASSSQTVMETQYF
TGTGCCAGCAGCTCCCAGACAGTTATGGAGACCCAGTACTTC
>TRBV7-2|TRBJ2-7|NA|NA
CASSLGQLFSYEQYF
TGTGCCAGCAGCTTAGGTCAGCTATTCTCCTACGAGCAGTACTTC
>TRBV9|TRBJ1-6|NA|NA
CASRTGPYLEGNSPLHF
TGTGCCAGCAGGACAGGACCCTACCTGGAGGGCAATTCACCCCTCCACTTT
>TRBV6-6|TRBJ2-5|NA|TRBD2
CASSYGTSGGAQYF
TGTGCCAGCAGTTACGGGACTAGCGGGGGGGCCCAGTACTTC
>TRBV5-1|TRBJ2-5|once|NA
CASSASSGGETQYF
TGCGCCAGCAGCGCGTCTAGTGGGGGAGAGACCCAGTACTTC
>TRBV7-9|TRBJ1-1|NA|NA
CASSTRANTEAFF
TGTGCCAGCTCCACGCGGGCAAACACTGAAGCTTTCTTT
>TRBV6-5|TRBJ1-6|few|NA
CASSYSVTGLNSPLHF
TGTGCCAGCAGTTACTCGGTGACAGGCCTTAATTCACCCCTCCACTTT
>TRBV5-1|TRBJ2-3|NA|NA
CASSLERGPTNRYTQYF
TGCGCCAGCAGCTTGGAACGGGGGCCTACCAACAGATATACGCAGTATTTT
>TRBV7-8|TRBJ1-1|NA|NA
CASSPSTRSGSTEAFF
TGTGCCAGCAGCCCATCGACCCGCTCGGGGAGTACTGAAGCTTTCTTT
>TRBV5-5|TRBJ1-2|NA|TRBD1
CAGSLSRTGNYGYTF
TGTGCCGGCAGCTTGAGCCGGACAGGGAACTATGGCTACACCTTC
>TRBV7-2|TRBJ2-3|NA|TRBD2
CASSLGRTSGGAVTQYF
TGTGCCAGCAGCTTAGGGAGGACTAGCGGGGGGGCCGTTACGCAGTATTTT
>TRBV7-9|TRBJ2-1|NA|NA
CASSSGYFYNEQFF
TGTGCCAGCAGCTCAGGGTATTTCTACAATGAGCAGTTCTTC
>TRBV28|TRBJ1-5|few|TRBD1
CASSLGQGGNQPQHF
TGTGCCAGCAGTTTAGGACAGGGTGGCAATCAGCCCCAGCATTTT
>TRBV2|TRBJ2-7|NA|TRBD2
CASPNLAGVYEQYF
TGTGCCAGCCCGAACCTAGCGGGGGTGTACGAGCAGTACTTC
>TRBV21-1|TRBJ1-1|NA|NA
CASSKEVKTMNTEAFF
TGTGCCAGCAGCAAAGAAGTTAAGACCATGAACACTGAAGCTTTCTTT
>TRBV7-6|TRBJ2-1|NA|NA
CASSFLGSYNEQFF
TGTGCCAGCAGCTTCCTTGGGTCCTACAATGAGCAGTTCTTC
>TRBV2|TRBJ1-2|once|NA
CASSEGGGYGYTF
TGTGCCAGCAGTGAAGGGGGGGGTTATGGCTACACCTTC
>TRBV7-2|TRBJ2-3|NA|TRBD2
CASSSGLAGLSDTQYF
TGTGCCAGCAGCTCCGGACTAGCGGGGCTGTCAGATACGCAGTATTTT
>TRBV15|TRBJ1-2|once|NA
CATSRENTNYGYTF
TGTGCCACCAGCAGGGAGAATACGAACTATGGCTACACCTTC